The clone carrying this T cell receptor (beta chain) was counted a few times. Its antigen is undetermined. Profiled with immunoSEQ multiplex PCR; TCRdb holds only in-frame clones, not every one. The sample shows about 11,000 clones, about 68% of them seen only once. With median age about 54 years (range about 21-70) and about 60% female, healthy controls came from blood donor buffy coats. The data were taken from a study of somatic mutations in cytotoxic T cells in rheumatoid arthritis. Study summary: Certain V beta antibody-stained T-cell populations, V beta1+ cells sequenced for TCRB among them, were flow-sorted to nearly 100% purity.

The junction had 7 bases not matched to a gene; V was cut back by 5 bases and J by 4 bases. This CDR3 is 15 amino acids long. Germline CDR1 reads LNHDA; CDR2 reads SQIVND (reference sequence). Study outcomes and limitations: Exceedance of 20% of CD8+ cells by the largest CD8+ clone occurred in about an eighth of the roughly 65 patients. Measurement of CD8+ T-cell clonality revealed no significant difference between rheumatoid arthritis patients and age-matched healthy controls.

The chain is built from TRBV19 and TRBJ1-2; the match to TRBD1 covers 10 bases. Sequenced: CD8+ T cells sorted from blood. The receptor was isolated from a man aged 70-80 years in good health. The CDR3 DNA follows: TGTGCCAGTAGTGTCGACAGGGGGCGAAGCTATGGCTACACCTTC. This gives the protein CASSVDRGRSYGYTF.